The present T cell receptor beta chain was sequenced within a study of blood T cell repertoires in COVID-19. Study summary: Samples came from the United States, Italy and Spain, spanning acute and convalescent COVID-19.

Original analysis: How many nucleated cells were present was estimated from reference gene primer amplification. Clones were read by immunoSEQ multiplex PCR, and TCRdb kept only the in-frame ones, dropping some. V, J and clone size were drawn from that table, and D and trimming were deduced from the DNA. The sample carries 200,000 to 250,000 clones, approximately 90% recorded once. Germline V lookup: CDR1 SEHNR, CDR2 FQNEAQ (reference sequence). This CDR3 has 15 residues. V lost 1 base and J 0 bases, leaving 10 bases between the germline ends. V usage is TRBV7-9 and J usage is TRBJ2-7; no clear D. This clonotype originated in a young woman in a cohort exposed to, infected with or recovered from COVID-19 (not recorded which). The sample comprised PBMCs or T cells enriched from blood (not recorded which). The CDR3 loop reads CASSLGGLTSYEQYF. CDR3 in DNA: TGTGCCAGCAGCTTAGGAGGCCTAACCTCCTACGAGCAGTACTTC.